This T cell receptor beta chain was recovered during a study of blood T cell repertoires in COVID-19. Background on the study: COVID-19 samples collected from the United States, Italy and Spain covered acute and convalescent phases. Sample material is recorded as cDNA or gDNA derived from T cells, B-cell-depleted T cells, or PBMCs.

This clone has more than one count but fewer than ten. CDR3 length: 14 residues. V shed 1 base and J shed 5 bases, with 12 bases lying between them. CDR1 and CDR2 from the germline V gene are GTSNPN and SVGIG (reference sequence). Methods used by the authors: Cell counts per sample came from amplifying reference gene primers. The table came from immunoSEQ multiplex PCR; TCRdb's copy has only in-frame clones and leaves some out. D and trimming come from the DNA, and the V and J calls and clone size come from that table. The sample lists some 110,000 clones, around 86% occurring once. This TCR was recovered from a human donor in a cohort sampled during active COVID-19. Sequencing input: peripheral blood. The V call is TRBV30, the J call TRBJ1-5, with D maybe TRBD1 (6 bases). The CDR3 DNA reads TGTGCCTGGAGTGGGGGGCAGGGCGATCAGCCCCAGCATTTT. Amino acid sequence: CAWSGGQGDQPQHF.